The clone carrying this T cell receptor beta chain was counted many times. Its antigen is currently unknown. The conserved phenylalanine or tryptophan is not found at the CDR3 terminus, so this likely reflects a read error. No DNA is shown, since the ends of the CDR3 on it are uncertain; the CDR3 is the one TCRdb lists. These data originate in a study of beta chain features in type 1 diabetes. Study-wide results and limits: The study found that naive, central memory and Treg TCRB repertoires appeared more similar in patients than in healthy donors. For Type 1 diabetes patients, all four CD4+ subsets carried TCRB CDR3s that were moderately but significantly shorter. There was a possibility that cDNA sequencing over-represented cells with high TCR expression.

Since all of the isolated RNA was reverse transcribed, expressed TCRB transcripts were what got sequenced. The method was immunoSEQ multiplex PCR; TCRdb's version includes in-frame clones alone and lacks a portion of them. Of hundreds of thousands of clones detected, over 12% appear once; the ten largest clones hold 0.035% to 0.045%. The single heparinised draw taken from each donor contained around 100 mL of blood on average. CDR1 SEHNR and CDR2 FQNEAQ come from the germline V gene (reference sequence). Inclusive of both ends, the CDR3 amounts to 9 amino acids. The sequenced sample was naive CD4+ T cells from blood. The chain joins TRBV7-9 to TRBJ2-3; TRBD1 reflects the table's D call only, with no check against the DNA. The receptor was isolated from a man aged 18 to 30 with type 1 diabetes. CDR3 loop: CASSLGGGL.